What follows are 11 T cell receptor beta chains derived from one specimen sequenced in a study of blood T cell repertoires in COVID-19 (dated by TCRdb to about 2020). Libraries were built with the immunoSEQ multiplex PCR assay. In its TCRdb copy, this immuneACCESS table keeps in-frame sequences only and misses some clones. Where compared with another copy, unresolved V genes explain less than half of these, and the others have no known cause. This sample gives 200,000 to 300,000 clones in total; approximately 85% of them show up just once. Roughly 12% of the sample is in the top ten clones. Sequencing was done on a sample of peripheral blood. The receptor source for this set is a woman aged 55-70 years with active or convalescent COVID-19.

J is TRBJ2-1 and V is TRBV6-1; weak D call: TRBD1 (6 bases). Germline CDR1 and CDR2: MNHNS and SASEGT. CDR3 length equals 15 residues. Trimming left V 1 base short and J 10 bases short, with 17 bases between. As DNA, the CDR3 is TGTGCCAGCAGTGAAGGGGAACAGGGTGTACGGGAGCAGTTCTTC. Translation: CASSEGEQGVREQFF.

The table lists this clone with a count of one. The chain joins TRBV6-4 to TRBJ2-1, with TRBD1 identical over 10 bases. This CDR3 is built from 14 residues. J lost 2 bases, V lost 10 bases, and 5 bases had no gene match. Germline CDR1 is MRHNA and CDR2 is SNTAGT. The CDR3 DNA reads TGTGCCAACCCGACAGGGGGCCCCTACAATGAGCAGTTCTTC. Protein: CANPTGGPYNEQFF.

The chain links TRBV7-8 to TRBJ2-7; D is ambiguous. Per the germline V gene, CDR1 is SGHVS and CDR2 is FQNEAQ. V lost 5 bases to trimming and J lost 3 bases, with 17 bases between them. This CDR3 is built from 15 residues. Here the CDR3 DNA reads TGTGCCAGCAGCCGAGGCCCCCTCGTGAGCTACGAGCAGTACTTC. It specifies CASSRGPLVSYEQYF.

The V gene is TRBV9, the J gene TRBJ2-2; D gene unclear. Trimming took off 0 bases at V and 6 bases at J, with 9 bases between the two ends. Germline V gene sequence: CDR1 SGDLS, CDR2 YYNGEE. The CDR3 consists of 14 residues. CDR3 nucleotides: TGTGCCAGCAGCGTAGCGGGTGTCGCCGGGGAGCTGTTTTTT. Translated, it gives CASSVAGVAGELFF.

This chain links TRBV30 with TRBJ1-1; tentative D call: TRBD1 (5 bases). CDR3 length: 13 residues. CDR1 is GTSNPN, CDR2 SVGIG, per germline (reference sequence). Trimming shortened V by 2 bases and J by 8 bases, and 15 bases separated the two germline ends. CDR3 DNA sequence: TGTGCCTGGAGTAATGGGGGGATAGGGGAAGCTTTCTTT. This codes for CAWSNGGIGEAFF. Combining the CDR3 with reference TRBV30 and TRBJ1-1 gives the whole variable domain SQTIHQWPATLVQPVGSPLSLECTVEGTSNPNLYWYRQAAGRGLQLLFYSVGIGQISSEVPQNLSASRPQDRQFILSSKKLLLSDSGFYLCAWSNGGIGEAFFGQGTRLTVV.

The count of this clone is one. At one boundary the junction diverges from the germline segment, which might be a read error. This sequence joins TRBV7-7 and TRBJ2-5; the match to TRBD1 covers 7 bases. CDR1 is SSHAT and CDR2 is FNYEAQ in the germline V gene (reference sequence). CDR3 length: 17 amino acids. CDR3 residues: CASSLGSRQGIQETQYF. The CDR3 DNA sequence: TGTGCTAGCAGCTTAGGGTCAAGACAGGGAATCCAAGAGACCCAGTACTTC.

The J gene is TRBJ2-3, the V gene TRBV6-5, with a possible D match to TRBD1 (5 bases). Trimming cost V 6 bases and J 7 bases, with 14 bases left between them. In germline, CDR1 is MNHEY, CDR2 SVGAGI. This CDR3 is 13 amino acids long. CDR3 nucleotides: TGTGCCAGCAGGCCACAGGCATCCAATACGCAGTATTTT. Translation gives CASRPQASNTQYF.

The chain uses TRBV6-5 and TRBJ2-7; 12 positions agree with TRBD1. With 0 bases clipped from V and 3 bases from J, the junction kept 3 bases outside the gene matches. Germline CDR1 is MNHEY and CDR2 is SVGAGI. The CDR3 has 16 residues. The CDR3 region has the DNA TGTGCCAGCAGTTACTCGGGACAGGGGGCTATCTACGAGCAGTACTTC. This encodes CASSYSGQGAIYEQYF.

The chain is built from TRBV9 and TRBJ1-4; tentative D call: TRBD1 (5 bases). CDR3 length equals 14 residues. V lost 0 bases, J lost 8 bases, and 11 bases lay in between. Germline V gives CDR1 SGDLS, CDR2 YYNGEE. CDR3 protein: CASSVGQGGEKLFF. The CDR3, as DNA: TGTGCCAGCAGCGTAGGCCAGGGAGGGGAAAAACTGTTTTTT.

CDR3 bases: TGTGCCAGCAGCTCGGACAGGGGAAATGAAAAACTGTTTTTT. It translates to CASSSDRGNEKLFF. This sequence joins TRBV7-9 and TRBJ1-4, with 9 bases identical to TRBD1. In germline, CDR1 is SEHNR, CDR2 FQNEAQ (reference sequence). With V trimmed by 4 bases and J by 5 bases, 2 bases remained unmatched. CDR3 length equals 14 residues.

This clone is a singleton in its sample. V usage is TRBV5-1 and J usage is TRBJ2-1, with 16 bases fitting TRBD2. There are 17 residues in the CDR3. V gave up 3 bases and J gave up 11 bases; unmatched junction bases: 11. CDR1 and CDR2 from the germline V gene are SGHRS and YFSETQ. The CDR3 loop is CASSWTTGTSGGAKQFF. DNA of the CDR3: TGCGCCAGCAGCTGGACCACCGGGACTAGCGGGGGGGCCAAGCAGTTCTTC.